The 23 T cell receptor beta chains reported below all come from one sample, sequenced in a study of control samples from healthy donors and cancer patients. Libraries were prepared by immunoSEQ multiplex PCR; TCRdb keeps only in-frame clonotypes and omits some of them. The sample includes about 80,000 clones, about 90% of them seen just once. The sequenced sample was blood. The receptors here all came from a man in his fifties in good health.

The genes are TRBV27 and TRBJ1-6; D gene unclear. CDR1 and CDR2 from the germline V gene are MNHEY and SMNVEV (reference sequence). With 8 bases removed from V and 7 bases from J, the gap between germline ends came to 12 bases. The CDR3 has 13 residues. CDR3 coding DNA: TGTGCCAGCGCGCAGGTCCCGAATTCACCCCTCCACTTT. Its protein is CASAQVPNSPLHF.

The chain has TRBV18 and TRBJ2-2; 7 bases are shared with TRBD2. This CDR3 spans 15 amino acids. Germline CDR1 KGHSH, CDR2 LQKENI. V shed 2 bases and J 4 bases; nucleotides not matched to a gene: 4. CDR3 sequence (DNA): TGTGCCAGCTCACCAAGCGGGGAACTCACCGGGGAGCTGTTTTTT. Protein sequence: CASSPSGELTGELFF.

The chain couples TRBV6-5 to TRBJ1-2; possibly TRBD1 for D (6 bases). Trimming pared 8 bases from V and 2 bases from J, leaving 9 bases between. The CDR3 is 12 residues long. Germline loops: CDR1 MNHEY, CDR2 SVGAGI. This CDR3 reads CASRGQNYGYTF. The CDR3 DNA reads TGTGCCAGCCGGGGGCAGAACTATGGCTACACCTTC.

The rearrangement links TRBV30 to TRBJ1-4, with 7 bases that match TRBD1. CDR1 is GTSNPN, CDR2 SVGIG, per germline (reference sequence). The length of the CDR3 is 14 residues. The V and J ends lost 4 bases and 8 bases, in that order; junction bases with no gene match: 10. CDR3 nucleotides: TGTGCCTGGAAGGTAGGGCAGGGGGGCGAAAAACTGTTTTTT. Amino acids: CAWKVGQGGEKLFF.

This chain uses TRBV5-5 with TRBJ1-5; TRBD1 matches at 10 bases. Germline V gene data show CDR1 as SGHKS and CDR2 as YYEKEE (reference sequence). J gave up 4 bases and V 4 bases, and 2 bases lay outside the gene matches. CDR3 length: 14 residues. The CDR3 DNA is TGTGCCAGCAGCCGGGACAGGGGTAATCAGCCCCAGCATTTT. Translated: CASSRDRGNQPQHF.

The rearrangement joins TRBV25-1 to TRBJ1-4; no clear D. Trimming cost V 2 bases and J 5 bases, with 12 bases left between them. Per the germline V gene, CDR1 is MGHDK and CDR2 is SYGVNS. This CDR3 contains 15 residues. The CDR3 here is CASSEPRSYNEKLFF. CDR3 coding DNA: TGTGCCAGCAGTGAACCCCGCAGCTACAATGAAAAACTGTTTTTT.

This rearrangement joins TRBV7-9 to TRBJ2-3, with a tentative D call TRBD2 (6 bases). Per the germline V gene, CDR1 is SEHNR and CDR2 is FQNEAQ (reference sequence). The CDR3 loop spans 14 amino acids. V lost 1 base and J lost 5, with 10 bases in between. CDR3 in DNA: TGTGCCAGCAGCTTAGGCGGGACCGGAGATACGCAGTATTTT. This codes for CASSLGGTGDTQYF.

The CDR3 protein is CSVLAGGSGELFF. The CDR3 coding sequence is TGCAGCGTTCTAGCGGGGGGTAGCGGGGAGCTGTTTTTT. The chain joins TRBV29-1 to TRBJ2-2, with 11 bases aligning to TRBD2. The germline CDR1 and CDR2 sequences are SQVTM and ANQGSEA. This CDR3 comprises 13 residues. After removal of 5 bases from V and 7 bases from J, the junction contained 3 bases not matched to a gene.

Concerning this clone itself: Its ends do not fully match the called genes, so a read error is possible. The CDR3 loop reads CASSPRRTDEQYF. CDR3 nucleotide sequence: TGTGCCAGCTCTCCACGACGGACGGACGAGCAGTACTTC. The rearrangement links TRBV18 to TRBJ2-7, with no clear D. The germline V gene encodes CDR1 KGHSH and CDR2 LQKENI. CDR3 length equals 13 residues.

The rearrangement uses TRBV18 and TRBJ1-2; perhaps TRBD1 as D (5 bases). Germline CDR1 KGHSH, CDR2 LQKENI. The CDR3 covers 17 residues. The V and J ends lost 0 bases and 1 base respectively, with 15 bases between them. The CDR3 spells CASSPPPGDSLNYGYTF. In DNA, the CDR3 is TGTGCCAGCTCACCACCGCCAGGAGACAGCCTTAACTATGGCTACACCTTC.

This clone was observed once. The chain employs TRBV19 and TRBJ2-1, with D perhaps matching TRBD1 (5 bases). The CDR3 runs to 12 residues. Germline CDR1 is LNHDA and CDR2 is SQIVND (reference sequence). V lost 5 bases to trimming and J lost 4 bases, with 6 bases between them. The CDR3 bases are TGTGCCAGTAGTGCAGGGTACAATGAGCAGTTCTTC. It translates to CASSAGYNEQFF.

This clone was detected a few times. The chain combines TRBV18 with TRBJ1-1; D call uncertain. Germline V gene lookup returns CDR1 KGHSH and CDR2 LQKENI. CDR3 length: 15 amino acids. V gave up 1 base and J gave up 4 bases, with 13 bases separating them. CDR3 in amino acids: CASSPQELISTEAFF. The CDR3 DNA follows: TGTGCCAGCTCACCACAGGAACTCATAAGCACTGAAGCTTTCTTT.

V and J are TRBV27 and TRBJ1-5, with 7 bases aligning to TRBD1. J gave up 3 bases and V 0 bases, and 5 bases lay outside the gene matches. From germline, CDR1 is MNHEY and CDR2 SMNVEV (reference sequence). This CDR3 contains 16 residues. For the CDR3, the DNA is TGTGCCAGCAGTTTATCCGCGGGACAGATCAATCAGCCCCAGCATTTT. Amino acid sequence: CASSLSAGQINQPQHF.

This chain uses TRBV14 with TRBJ1-2; 7 positions match TRBD1. Germline loops: CDR1 SGHDN, CDR2 FVKESK. This CDR3 has 13 amino acids. J gave up 7 bases and V 6 bases, and 8 bases lay outside the gene matches. CDR3 DNA sequence: TGTGCCAGCAGTCCAGACAGGGCCGGTGGCTACACCTTC. It specifies CASSPDRAGGYTF. The variable domain in full, with the rest retrieved from reference TRBV14 and TRBJ1-2, is EAGVTQFPSHSVIEKGQTVTLRCDPISGHDNLYWYRRVMGKEIKFLLHFVKESKQDESGMPNNRFLAERTGGTYSTLKVQPAELEDSGVYFCASSPDRAGGYTFGSGTRLTVV.

The J gene is TRBJ2-3, the V gene TRBV7-8; 10 bases match TRBD2. V lost 3 bases, J lost 5 bases, and 5 bases stayed unmatched. Germline assignment: CDR1 SGHVS and CDR2 FQNEAQ. This CDR3 spans 15 amino acids. DNA for the CDR3: TGTGCCAGCAGCTTTTCTAGCGGGGGAGGAGATACGCAGTATTTT. Its translation is CASSFSSGGGDTQYF. The entire variable domain, with the rest obtained from reference TRBV7-8 and TRBJ2-3, is as follows: GAGVSQSPRYKVAKRGQDVALRCDPISGHVSLFWYQQALGQGPEFLTYFQNEAQLDKSGLPSDRFFAERPEGSVSTLKIQRTQQEDSAVYLCASSFSSGGGDTQYFGPGTRLTVL.

This clone was counted only a few times. The V call is TRBV19, the J call TRBJ1-6; D remains unclear. CDR3 length equals 18 residues. V was clipped by 3 bases and J by 0 bases, with 15 bases between them. CDR1 and CDR2 from the germline V gene are LNHDA and SQIVND (reference sequence). CDR3 sequence reads: CASSIERPSSSYNSPLHF. For the CDR3, the DNA is TGTGCCAGTAGTATCGAGAGGCCTTCGAGCTCCTATAATTCACCCCTCCACTTT.

CDR3 amino acids: CASSLPTGGKTEAFF. The CDR3 region has the DNA TGTGCCAGCAGCTTACCGACAGGGGGCAAGACTGAAGCTTTCTTT. The chain combines TRBV5-4 with TRBJ1-1, with 10 bases lining up with TRBD1. The CDR3 loop spans 15 amino acids. The J segment lost 5 bases and the V segment lost 2 bases, leaving 6 bases of the junction unmatched. CDR1 and CDR2 from the germline V gene are SGHNT and YYREEE (reference sequence).

The chain carries TRBV27 and TRBJ2-7, with a weak D call TRBD1 (5 bases). The ends were cut back, 2 bases at V and 5 bases at J, with 16 bases in the middle. This CDR3 comprises 15 residues. The germline V gene has CDR1 MNHEY and CDR2 SMNVEV (reference sequence). The CDR3 coding sequence is TGTGCCAGCAGTTTAAGTCTAAGTTTAGGGGACGAGCAGTACTTC. Protein sequence: CASSLSLSLGDEQYF.

The gene calls are TRBV30 and TRBJ2-7; D gene ambiguous. The CDR3 length is 14 residues. V was clipped by 0 bases and J by 1 base, with 10 bases between them. The V gene's germline CDR1 is GTSNPN and CDR2 SVGIG (reference sequence). The CDR3 region has the DNA TGTGCCTGGAGTGTATTCGCAGGATCCTACGAGCAGTACTTC. It is translated as CAWSVFAGSYEQYF.

The chain links TRBV6-1 to TRBJ2-7, with D tentatively TRBD2 (7 bases). The CDR3 consists of 15 residues. V shed 3 bases and J shed 4 bases, with 16 bases lying between them. Germline V CDR1 and CDR2: MNHNS, SASEGT. CDR3 coding DNA: TGTGCCAGCAGTGAGGGGGCGGGGGCCTTTTACGAGCAGTACTTC. This translates into CASSEGAGAFYEQYF.

This chain joins TRBV7-9 and TRBJ2-2; D perhaps matches TRBD2 (6 bases). Germline CDR1 and CDR2: SEHNR and FQNEAQ (reference sequence). V lost 1 base to trimming and J lost 4 bases, with 13 bases between them. The CDR3 loop spans 16 amino acids. The chain's CDR3 is CASSLVRGSGTGELFF. CDR3 coding DNA: TGTGCCAGCAGCTTAGTACGGGGGAGCGGCACCGGGGAGCTGTTTTTT.

This chain joins TRBV6-4 and TRBJ2-1, with TRBD2 matching 9 bases. This CDR3 comprises 14 residues. The germline V gene has CDR1 MRHNA and CDR2 SNTAGT. V trimming: 3 bases; J trimming: 9 bases; junction bases outside the gene matches: 6. The CDR3 here is CASSERGGASEQFF. The CDR3, as DNA: TGTGCCAGCAGTGAGCGGGGGGGGGCCTCTGAGCAGTTCTTC.

The J gene is TRBJ2-5, the V gene TRBV7-6; TRBD2 might be the D (7 bases). The CDR3 is 17 residues long. Trimming cost V 0 bases and J 5 bases, with 19 bases left between them. Germline CDR1 and CDR2: SGHVS and FNYEAQ. The CDR3 DNA follows: TGTGCCAGCAGCTTAGCTGGTGCGGGGGCCCTCCGGGAGACCCAGTACTTC. It is translated as CASSLAGAGALRETQYF.